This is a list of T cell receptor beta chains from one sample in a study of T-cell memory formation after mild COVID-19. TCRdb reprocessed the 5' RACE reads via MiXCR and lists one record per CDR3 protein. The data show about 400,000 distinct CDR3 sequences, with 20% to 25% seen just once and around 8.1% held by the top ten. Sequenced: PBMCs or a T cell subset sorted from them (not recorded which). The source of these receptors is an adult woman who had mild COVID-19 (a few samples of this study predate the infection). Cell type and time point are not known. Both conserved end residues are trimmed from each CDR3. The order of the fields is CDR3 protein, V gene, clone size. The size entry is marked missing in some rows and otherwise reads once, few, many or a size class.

cdr3_aa: ASSQRDRVMYGYT
v_call: TRBV4-1
clone_size: few

cdr3_aa: AISESITAGRHEQY
v_call: TRBV10-3
clone_size: few

cdr3_aa: SVGVTFNEQF
v_call: TRBV29-1
clone_size: NA

cdr3_aa: ASSAGGNQETQY
v_call: TRBV7-3
clone_size: NA

cdr3_aa: ASSLDGKGGRPLH
v_call: TRBV7-2
clone_size: NA

cdr3_aa: ASSWYRESTEAF
v_call: TRBV5-1
clone_size: NA

cdr3_aa: ASTAPQVELGYT
v_call: TRBV2
clone_size: NA

cdr3_aa: ASRQRTGFNSPLH
v_call: TRBV7-8
clone_size: few

cdr3_aa: ASSYRGGRNGYT
v_call: TRBV6-5
clone_size: NA

cdr3_aa: ASSLGSWGRDEQF
v_call: TRBV7-8
clone_size: NA

cdr3_aa: ASSTRTGSGNTIY
v_call: TRBV7-9
clone_size: once

cdr3_aa: ASSDPTGALGRPQH
v_call: TRBV6-2/TRBV6-3
clone_size: NA

cdr3_aa: ASSFTRATDTQY
v_call: TRBV27
clone_size: many

cdr3_aa: ASRLGQGSNQPQH
v_call: TRBV12-3/TRBV12-4
clone_size: NA

cdr3_aa: ASSQARTINTDTQY
v_call: TRBV4-1
clone_size: few

cdr3_aa: ASSQWTGVNTGELF
v_call: TRBV5-1
clone_size: few

cdr3_aa: ASSYSLAGAADTQY
v_call: TRBV6-6
clone_size: NA

cdr3_aa: ASSLYGAGGGLSKNIQY
v_call: TRBV7-2
clone_size: NA

cdr3_aa: ASSFRWEMNTGELF
v_call: TRBV5-1
clone_size: many

cdr3_aa: AWSVSGLSYEQY
v_call: TRBV30
clone_size: few

cdr3_aa: ASSVAAGHYEQY
v_call: TRBV19
clone_size: once

cdr3_aa: AWSPGQGSGELF
v_call: TRBV30
clone_size: NA

cdr3_aa: ASRLTGSHGYT
v_call: TRBV11-2
clone_size: NA

cdr3_aa: ASRGPNTEAF
v_call: TRBV6-1
clone_size: few

cdr3_aa: ASSFGEEGGTGELF
v_call: TRBV12-3/TRBV12-4
clone_size: few

cdr3_aa: SATTLDRGSTDTQY
v_call: TRBV29-1
clone_size: few

cdr3_aa: ASSATGAYEQY
v_call: TRBV5-1
clone_size: NA

cdr3_aa: ATSDPDREPYNEQF
v_call: TRBV24-1
clone_size: few

cdr3_aa: ASRNRQGVAEGTDTQY
v_call: TRBV10-2
clone_size: NA

cdr3_aa: ASSPTPMATEQY
v_call: TRBV13
clone_size: few

cdr3_aa: ASSQDSGDRGAEQF
v_call: TRBV3-1
clone_size: NA

cdr3_aa: ASNKAKPGETQY
v_call: TRBV6-2/TRBV6-3
clone_size: few

cdr3_aa: ASSSRRGQGDSYNEQF
v_call: TRBV6-5
clone_size: NA

cdr3_aa: ASSSRTSGGATDTQY
v_call: TRBV6-6
clone_size: few

cdr3_aa: SARGLGWGEKLF
v_call: TRBV20-1
clone_size: NA

cdr3_aa: ASSFDRGTEAF
v_call: TRBV5-1
clone_size: NA

cdr3_aa: STRGASYEQY
v_call: TRBV20-1
clone_size: few

cdr3_aa: AITAGGRGDTQY
v_call: TRBV2
clone_size: many

cdr3_aa: ASSTRVVVGTGELF
v_call: TRBV12-3/TRBV12-4
clone_size: NA

cdr3_aa: ATTGGNTGELF
v_call: TRBV7-9
clone_size: many

cdr3_aa: ASSPLGGDEWARNTEAF
v_call: TRBV7-8
clone_size: few

cdr3_aa: ATSDMRGTQY
v_call: TRBV24-1
clone_size: few

cdr3_aa: SAVDTSYQETQY
v_call: TRBV20-1
clone_size: few

cdr3_aa: ASYTQEATNEKLF
v_call: TRBV28
clone_size: NA

cdr3_aa: ASSTPATDTEAF
v_call: TRBV19
clone_size: NA

cdr3_aa: ASSTPLGQGDSYEQY
v_call: TRBV19
clone_size: NA

cdr3_aa: ASSLGLGGYNEQF
v_call: TRBV5-1
clone_size: few

cdr3_aa: ASSGTGIVEAF
v_call: TRBV25-1
clone_size: few

cdr3_aa: ASSSHSTPRSYNEQF
v_call: TRBV7-9
clone_size: NA

cdr3_aa: ASSFGDRGHFNGYT
v_call: TRBV27
clone_size: NA

cdr3_aa: ATSDRDKSYEQY
v_call: TRBV24-1
clone_size: NA

cdr3_aa: ASRDPGSGANVLT
v_call: TRBV6-2/TRBV6-3
clone_size: NA

cdr3_aa: ASRLGLAGGHSYNEQF
v_call: TRBV4-1
clone_size: NA

cdr3_aa: ASSLGSLRETQY
v_call: TRBV5-4
clone_size: few

cdr3_aa: ASSKQGMGQPQH
v_call: TRBV6-6
clone_size: NA

cdr3_aa: AWSGSTVQQF
v_call: TRBV30
clone_size: NA

cdr3_aa: ASIVGSGDYEQY
v_call: TRBV9
clone_size: NA

cdr3_aa: ATSDRETSGSTDTQY
v_call: TRBV24-1
clone_size: NA